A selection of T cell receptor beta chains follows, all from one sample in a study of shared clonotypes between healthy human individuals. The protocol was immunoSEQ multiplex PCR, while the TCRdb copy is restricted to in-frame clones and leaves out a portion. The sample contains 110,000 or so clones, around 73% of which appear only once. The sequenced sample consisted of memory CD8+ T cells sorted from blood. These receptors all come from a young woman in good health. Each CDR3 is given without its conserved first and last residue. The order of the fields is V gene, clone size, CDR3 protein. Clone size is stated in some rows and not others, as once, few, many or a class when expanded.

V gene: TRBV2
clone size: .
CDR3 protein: ASSDPSGTPYEQY

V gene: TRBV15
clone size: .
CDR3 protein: ATSRGYAGTDTQY

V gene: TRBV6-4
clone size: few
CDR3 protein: ASSEGATSTDTQY

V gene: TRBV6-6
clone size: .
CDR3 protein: ASRETGEGEKLF

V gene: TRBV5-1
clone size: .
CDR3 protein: ASSWIQGAFSYGYT

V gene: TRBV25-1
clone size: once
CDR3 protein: ASSSSQSSGANVLT

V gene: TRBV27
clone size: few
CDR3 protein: ASSSPANVSSGRAGGHEQF

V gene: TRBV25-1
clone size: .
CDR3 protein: ASSATSGSRMGGDEQF

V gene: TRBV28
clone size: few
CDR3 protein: ASSLFVGNTGELF

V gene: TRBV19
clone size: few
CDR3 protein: ASSQGLQETQY

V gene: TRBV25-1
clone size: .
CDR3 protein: ASSTPGLDILHDEQF

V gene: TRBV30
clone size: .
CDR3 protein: AWSVGRQGADEKLF

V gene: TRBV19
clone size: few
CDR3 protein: ASGPWDLGTGELF

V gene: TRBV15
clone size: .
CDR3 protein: ATSPPNRVYQETQY

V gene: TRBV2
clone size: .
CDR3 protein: ASGSSGERDEKLF

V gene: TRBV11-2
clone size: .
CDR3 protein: ASRSYLDRVYEQY

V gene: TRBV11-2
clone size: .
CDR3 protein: ASSRQDRLRFSTDTQY

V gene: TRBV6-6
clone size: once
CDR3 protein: ASALAGAGSNEQF

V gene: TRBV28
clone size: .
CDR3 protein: ASTSAGEDRYNEQF

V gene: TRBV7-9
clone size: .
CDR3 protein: ASSPRGGSSYNEQF

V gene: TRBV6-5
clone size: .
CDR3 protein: ASSYRGELF

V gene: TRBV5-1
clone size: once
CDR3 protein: ASSFGQYNEQF

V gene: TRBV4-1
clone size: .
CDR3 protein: ASSQGVRNQPQH

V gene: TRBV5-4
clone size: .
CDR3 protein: ASSWGGRLGSYEQY

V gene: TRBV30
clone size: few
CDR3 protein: AWADRGEQPQH

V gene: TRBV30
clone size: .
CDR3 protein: AWSPLLGGTDTGELF

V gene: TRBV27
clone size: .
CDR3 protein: ASSPGQGYEQY

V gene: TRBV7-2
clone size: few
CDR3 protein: ASSQAGGPYNEQF

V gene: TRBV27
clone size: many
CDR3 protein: ASRSQGLLF

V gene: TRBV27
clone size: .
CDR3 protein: ASSSYGRAASNEQF

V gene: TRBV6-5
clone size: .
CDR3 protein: ASSPREGFGEQY

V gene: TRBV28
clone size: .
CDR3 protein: ATDLQGNQPQH

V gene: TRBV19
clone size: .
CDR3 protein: ASSIGDYGYT

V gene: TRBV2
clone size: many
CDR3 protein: ASSPRYGQGPEQY

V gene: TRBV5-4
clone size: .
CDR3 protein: ASSPDSSSTDTQY

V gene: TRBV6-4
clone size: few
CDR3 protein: ASSGTSDNNEQF

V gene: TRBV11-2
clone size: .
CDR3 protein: ASSHQGGYNEQF

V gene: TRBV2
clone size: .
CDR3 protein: ASRAAEPYEQY

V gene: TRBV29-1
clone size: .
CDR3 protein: SAGQSTEAF

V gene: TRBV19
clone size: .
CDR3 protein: ASSPGQGGYGYT

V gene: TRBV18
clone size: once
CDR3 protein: ASSPNRPGVIQPQH

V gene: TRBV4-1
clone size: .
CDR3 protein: ASSPAPGTSATGELF

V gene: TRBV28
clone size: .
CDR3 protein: ASSLLLNTEAF

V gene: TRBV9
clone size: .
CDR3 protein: ASSFETSGRVDEQY

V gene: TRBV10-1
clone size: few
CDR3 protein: ASSDSLNQPQH

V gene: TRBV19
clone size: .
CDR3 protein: ASSFYSGTDNEQF

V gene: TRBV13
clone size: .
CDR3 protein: ASSLASGIYEQY